This T cell receptor beta chain was retrieved from a study of regulatory T cells in long-lasting Graves disease. Researchers made TCR beta libraries by using iRepertoire HTBI primers and running Arm-PCR on CDR3 regions. Original methodology: Sequenced samples collectively carried 60 to 75 TRBV and some 15 TRBJ segments. TCRdb analysed the multiplex PCR reads with MiXCR anew, one entry per CDR3 protein. TCRdb's processing, not the authors', yielded these V and J calls. The sample has hundreds of thousands of distinct CDR3 sequences, less than 25% seen once. Regarding the study as a whole: Newly diagnosed disease favored TRBV20-1 and TRBJ2-1 over persistent disease.

This clonotype was recorded at least ten times. Antigen specificity is unknown. Germline V gene sequence: CDR1 MNHEY, CDR2 SVGAGI. The CDR3 sequence is 17 residues long. The V segment lost 0 bases and the J segment 0 bases; nucleotides outside the gene matches: 4. The time point: persistent/refractory GD, antithyroid drugs over 5 years with positive TRAb. The TCR library was made from RNA extracted from PBMCs. Enrollment of patients was through an endocrinology department in Xi'an, China. A volume of nine milliliters of peripheral blood was collected in EDTA tubes. V gene TRBV6-5 combines with J gene TRBJ2-7; 11 bases line up with TRBD2. Sequenced here: peripheral blood mononuclear cells (PBMCs), sampled when the disease was refractory, from a patient treated with antithyroid drugs. The source of this sequence is a female donor with Graves disease. CDR3 DNA: TGTGCCAGCAGTTACTCCGGGACTAGCGGAGCCTCCTACGAGCAGTACTTC. Amino acids: CASSYSGTSGASYEQYF.